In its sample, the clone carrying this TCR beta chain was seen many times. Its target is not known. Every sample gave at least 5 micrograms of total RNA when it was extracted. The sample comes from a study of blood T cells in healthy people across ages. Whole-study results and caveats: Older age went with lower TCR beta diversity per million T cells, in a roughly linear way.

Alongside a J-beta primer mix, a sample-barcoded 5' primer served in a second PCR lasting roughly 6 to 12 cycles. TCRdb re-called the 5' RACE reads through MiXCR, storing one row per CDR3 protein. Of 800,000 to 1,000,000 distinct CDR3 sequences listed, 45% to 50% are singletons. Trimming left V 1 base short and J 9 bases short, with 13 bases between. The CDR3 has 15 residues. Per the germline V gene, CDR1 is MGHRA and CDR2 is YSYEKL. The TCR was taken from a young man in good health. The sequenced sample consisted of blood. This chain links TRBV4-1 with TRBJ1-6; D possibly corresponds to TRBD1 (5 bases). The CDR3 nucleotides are TGCGCCAGCAGCCAAGGGGAGGGACGTTCTTCACCCCTCCACTTT. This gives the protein CASSQGEGRSSPLHF.